This passage covers 17 T cell receptor beta chains from one sample sequenced in a study. Profiled with immunoSEQ multiplex PCR; TCRdb holds only in-frame clones, not every one. Altogether nearly 70,000 clones are present, 90% to 95% being singletons, with the ten largest covering around 4.6%. Input material: PBMCs. The receptors were sampled from a man aged 40-50 years with rheumatoid arthritis.

In DNA form, the CDR3 reads TGTGCCAGCAGCGTACTAGCGGGGCCACCCGGGGAGCTGTTTTTT. Translated, it gives CASSVLAGPPGELFF. The chain couples TRBV14 to TRBJ2-2, with TRBD2 matching over 10 bases. The germline V gene encodes CDR1 SGHDN and CDR2 FVKESK. The CDR3 runs to 15 residues. V trimming: 5 bases; J trimming: 6 bases; junction bases outside the gene matches: 6. The full variable domain, its missing parts supplied by reference TRBV14 and TRBJ2-2, is EAGVTQFPSHSVIEKGQTVTLRCDPISGHDNLYWYRRVMGKEIKFLLHFVKESKQDESGMPNNRFLAERTGGTYSTLKVQPAELEDSGVYFCASSVLAGPPGELFFGEGSRLTVL.

V gene TRBV6-5 combines with J gene TRBJ1-3, with D tentatively TRBD1 (5 bases). CDR1 and CDR2 (germline): MNHEY, SVGAGI. Deletions cut 7 bases from V and 4 bases from J, with 14 bases between. CDR3 length: 14 amino acids. CDR3 bases: TGTGCCAGCACCAGCACGACAGTAGGAAACACCATATATTTT. Translating it yields CASTSTTVGNTIYF.

The V call is TRBV11-2, the J call TRBJ2-5; D call uncertain. Germline CDR1 SGHAT, CDR2 FQNNGV. This CDR3 is 11 amino acids long. Trimming took off 3 bases at V and 5 bases at J, with 4 bases between the two ends. Here the CDR3 reads CASSFLETQYF. Here the CDR3 DNA reads TGTGCCAGCAGCTTCCTGGAGACCCAGTACTTC.

The rearrangement joins TRBV15 to TRBJ2-3; D is perhaps TRBD2 (6 bases). The CDR3 spans 17 residues. The germline V gene has CDR1 LNHNV and CDR2 YYDKDF (reference sequence). V lost 4 bases and J 0 bases, leaving 17 bases between the germline ends. The CDR3 region is CATSTQRLVRSTDTQYF. The CDR3 bases are TGTGCCACCAGCACGCAGAGACTAGTTCGTAGCACAGATACGCAGTATTTT.

The V gene is TRBV7-3, the J gene TRBJ2-7, with a weak D call TRBD1 (6 bases). Germline assignment: CDR1 SGHTA and CDR2 FQGTGA. The CDR3 runs to 18 residues. V was trimmed by 10 bases and J by 1 base, leaving 29 bases between them. DNA for the CDR3: TGTGCCAACCCCCCCCCGGCAGGGGTCATGATTCGATCCTACGAGCAGTACTTC. This gives the protein CANPPPAGVMIRSYEQYF.

V is TRBV28 and J is TRBJ1-2; a weak D match, TRBD1 (6 bases). Trimming shortened V by 5 bases and J by 7 bases, and 17 bases separated the two germline ends. CDR3 length: 14 residues. Germline CDR1 reads MDHEN; CDR2 reads SYDVKM. CDR3: CASSLVAGAVGYTF. The CDR3 region has the DNA TGTGCCAGCAGTCTGGTAGCGGGGGCGGTTGGCTACACCTTC.

V gene TRBV9 combines with J gene TRBJ2-7, with TRBD1 matching 7 bases. The J segment lost 0 bases and the V segment lost 3 bases, leaving 6 bases of the junction unmatched. Germline lookup yields CDR1 SGDLS and CDR2 YYNGEE. The CDR3 spans 15 residues. The CDR3 DNA reads TGTGCCAGCAGCGAAAGCCGGGACAGCTCCTACGAGCAGTACTTC. This codes for CASSESRDSSYEQYF. The whole variable domain, filled in from reference TRBV9 and TRBJ2-7, reads DSGVTQTPKHLITATGQRVTLRCSPRSGDLSVYWYQQSLDQGLQFLIQYYNGEERAKGNILERFSAQQFPDLHSELNLSSLELGDSALYFCASSESRDSSYEQYFGPGTRLTVT.

This clone was counted a few times. This chain connects TRBV7-3 to TRBJ2-2, with 7 bases fitting TRBD1. This CDR3 contains 14 residues. Germline V gene lookup returns CDR1 SGHTA and CDR2 FQGTGA. Losses at the gene ends were 5 bases for V and 4 bases for J; bases not matched to a gene: 4. CDR3 sequence: CASSEDRVTGELFF. DNA for the CDR3: TGTGCCAGCAGCGAAGACAGGGTCACCGGGGAGCTGTTTTTT.

In this sample, this clone turned up once. J is TRBJ1-1 and V is TRBV11-2; no clear D. The germline CDR1 and CDR2 sequences are SGHAT and FQNNGV. The CDR3 is 14 amino acids. Trimming pared 3 bases from V and 11 bases from J, leaving 19 bases between. The CDR3 bases are TGTGCCAGCAGCTTTGAATCGGTCGTAACCGAGGCTTTCTTT. Translating it yields CASSFESVVTEAFF. The full variable domain, its missing parts supplied by reference TRBV11-2 and TRBJ1-1, is EAGVAQSPRYKIIEKRQSVAFWCNPISGHATLYWYQQILGQGPKLLIQFQNNGVVDDSQLPKDRFSAERLKGVDSTLKIQPAKLEDSAVYLCASSFESVVTEAFFGQGTRLTVV.

This clone showed up just once. The rearrangement joins TRBV27 to TRBJ1-5; D gene ambiguous. This CDR3 has 15 amino acids. V lost 5 bases and J lost 0, with 11 bases in between. Germline V gene data show CDR1 as MNHEY and CDR2 as SMNVEV (reference sequence). The CDR3 protein is CASSPRTLSNQPQHF. DNA of the CDR3: TGTGCCAGCAGTCCACGGACCCTTAGCAATCAGCCCCAGCATTTT.

This chain uses TRBV28 with TRBJ2-1, with 14 bases matching TRBD2. Trimming removed 5 bases from V and 5 bases from J; junction bases left unmatched: 2. The CDR3 spans 15 residues. From germline, CDR1 is MDHEN and CDR2 SYDVKM. The CDR3: CASSLTSGRDNEQFF. The CDR3 DNA sequence: TGTGCCAGCAGTCTGACTAGCGGGAGGGACAATGAGCAGTTCTTC. The full variable domain, completed using reference TRBV28 and TRBJ2-1, is DVKVTQSSRYLVKRTGEKVFLECVQDMDHENMFWYRQDPGLGLRLIYFSYDVKMKEKGDIPEGYSVSREKKERFSLILESASTNQTSMYLCASSLTSGRDNEQFFGPGTRLTVL.

The V gene is TRBV6-2 or TRBV6-3, the J gene TRBJ2-1; D is possibly TRBD1 or TRBD2 (5 bases each). Germline V gene data show CDR1 as MNHEY and CDR2 as SVGEGT. The V end lost 0 bases, the J end lost 6 bases, and 24 bases lay between the germline ends. The CDR3 contains 19 residues. The chain's CDR3 is CASSYSNGRQRRRGNEQFF. The CDR3 nucleotides are TGTGCCAGCAGTTACTCGAACGGCCGACAGCGGAGAAGGGGCAATGAGCAGTTCTTC.

The J gene is TRBJ2-7, the V gene TRBV30, with D perhaps given as TRBD1 or TRBD2 (5 bases each). The germline gives CDR1 GTSNPN, CDR2 SVGIG (reference sequence). The length of the CDR3 is 16 residues. The V end was cut by 2 bases, the J end by 3 bases, with 20 bases between. The CDR3 sequence: CAWSPFRGAFFYEQYF. CDR3 bases: TGTGCCTGGAGTCCCTTTAGAGGGGCCTTCTTCTACGAGCAGTACTTC.

The chain carries TRBV7-2 and TRBJ2-2, with D maybe TRBD1 (6 bases). This CDR3 spans 14 amino acids. Germline CDR1 SGHTA, CDR2 FQGNSA. V lost 6 bases and J 4 bases, leaving 12 bases between the germline ends. The CDR3 loop reads CASRLTGSTGELFF. CDR3 coding DNA: TGTGCCAGCAGGTTAACAGGGAGCACCGGGGAGCTGTTTTTT. Drawing the rest from reference TRBV7-2 and TRBJ2-2, the complete variable domain is GAGVSQSPSNKVTEKGKDVELRCDPISGHTALYWYRQSLGQGLEFLIYFQGNSAPDKSGLPSDRFSAERTGGSVSTLTIQRTQQEDSAVYLCASRLTGSTGELFFGEGSRLTVL.

This clone was seen more than once but under ten times. The V call is TRBV4-3, the J call TRBJ1-2; 7 nucleotides line up with TRBD1. The CDR3 extends over 12 amino acids. Germline V gene data show CDR1 as LGHNA and CDR2 as YSLEER. V shed 4 bases, J shed 7 bases, and the junction held 3 bases outside the gene matches. The DNA for the CDR3 is TGCGCCAGCAGCCTTGACAGGGTTGGCTACACCTTC. Translating it yields CASSLDRVGYTF.

The chain links TRBV6-5 to TRBJ1-5; D may be TRBD1 (5 bases). The CDR3 contains 15 residues. The V gene lost 6 bases and the J gene lost 0 bases, with 12 bases spanning the gap. The germline CDR1 and CDR2 sequences are MNHEY and SVGAGI. The CDR3 loop reads CASRPDSNSNQPQHF. CDR3 nucleotide sequence: TGTGCCAGCAGACCCGACAGTAATAGCAATCAGCCCCAGCATTTT.

The rearrangement links TRBV7-3 to TRBJ1-1; D possibly corresponds to TRBD1 (6 bases). CDR3 length: 13 amino acids. Trimming removed 4 bases at V and 3 bases at J, with 9 bases between. CDR1 is SGHTA, CDR2 FQGTGA, per germline. In nucleotides, the CDR3 is TGTGCCAGCAGCTCAGGGGTAGACACTGAAGCTTTCTTT. Protein sequence: CASSSGVDTEAFF. Based on the CDR3 plus reference TRBV7-3 and TRBJ1-1, the full variable domain is GAGVSQTPSNKVTEKGKYVELRCDPISGHTALYWYRQSLGQGPEFLIYFQGTGAADDSGLPNDRFFAVRPEGSVSTLKIQRTERGDSAVYLCASSSGVDTEAFFGQGTRLTVV.